One and the same sample provided the 21 T cell receptor beta chains below, sequenced in a study of cytomegalovirus exposure and HLA in healthy donors (dated by TCRdb to between 2016 and 2019). The library was built by means of the immunoSEQ multiplex PCR assay. The multiplex PCR relied on a mix of 60 forward primers for TCR Vbeta segments and 13 reverse primers for TCR Jbeta segments. What TCRdb holds here is the immuneACCESS table cut down to in-frame rearrangements. Part of the clones is not present; checked against another copy, under half of the missing clones reflect an unresolved V gene, and the others are unexplained. The record for this sample contains 190,000 or so clones. Roughly 0.7% of the sample rests with the top ten. Sequencing input: PBMCs. These receptors all stem from a boy younger than 18 in good health and CMV-seronegative.

The V and J genes are TRBV29-1 and TRBJ1-1; D uncertain. CDR1 and CDR2 (germline): SQVTM, ANQGSEA. The V end was cut by 6 bases, the J end by 1 base, with 9 bases between. This CDR3 is built from 12 residues. CDR3 bases: TGCAGCGTCCTTGGGAGGAACACTGAAGCTTTCTTT. Translating it yields CSVLGRNTEAFF.

The rearrangement uses TRBV5-6 and TRBJ1-2; D gene unclear. This CDR3 spans 14 amino acids. From germline, CDR1 is SGHDT and CDR2 YYEEEE. V dropped 4 bases and J dropped 8 bases, with 18 bases sitting between them. This CDR3 reads CASSPGLREGGYTF. The DNA for the CDR3 is TGTGCCAGCAGCCCGGGTCTTCGGGAGGGCGGCTACACCTTC.

The chain links TRBV27 to TRBJ2-2; D unclear. The V and J ends lost 0 bases and 0 bases respectively, with 5 bases between them. Per the germline V gene, CDR1 is MNHEY and CDR2 is SMNVEV (reference sequence). The CDR3 length is 15 residues. The CDR3 nucleotides read TGTGCCAGCAGTTTATCTCCAGCGAACACCGGGGAGCTGTTTTTT. This encodes CASSLSPANTGELFF.

The CDR3 is CASSESGTVPDEQYF. The CDR3 coding sequence is TGTGCCAGCAGTGAATCTGGGACAGTCCCCGACGAGCAGTACTTC. This sequence joins TRBV6-1 and TRBJ2-7; 7 nucleotides align to TRBD1. Germline-derived CDR1 and CDR2 are MNHNS and SASEGT. Unmatched junction bases numbered 9, after V lost 2 bases and J lost 5 bases. The CDR3 consists of 15 residues.

The V gene is TRBV30, the J gene TRBJ1-2, with 10 bases aligning to TRBD1. The CDR3 runs 14 residues. CDR1 is GTSNPN, CDR2 SVGIG, per germline (reference sequence). Losses at the gene ends were 2 bases for V and 8 bases for J; bases not matched to a gene: 8. The CDR3 DNA reads TGTGCCTGGAGTCCATCGGGACAGGGGAAAGGCTACACCTTC. Its protein is CAWSPSGQGKGYTF.

The chain is built from TRBV19 and TRBJ1-5, with a tentative D call TRBD1 (6 bases). Trimming stripped 4 bases from V and 3 bases from J, with 13 bases between. Germline V gene lookup returns CDR1 LNHDA and CDR2 SQIVND (reference sequence). CDR3 size: 15 residues. CDR3 bases: TGTGCCAGTAGTACCGTGGACAGCCCCAATCAGCCCCAGCATTTT. It is translated as CASSTVDSPNQPQHF.

This chain joins TRBV18 and TRBJ2-5; D gene ambiguous. The CDR3 extends over 12 amino acids. Deletions cut 2 bases from V and 3 bases from J, with 4 bases between. Per germline, CDR1 KGHSH and CDR2 LQKENI. The CDR3 sequence is CASSPSEETQYF. CDR3 coding DNA: TGTGCCAGCTCACCATCGGAAGAGACCCAGTACTTC.

The chain has TRBV4-1 and TRBJ2-1, with 12 nucleotides matching TRBD1. J gave up 4 bases and V 1 base, and 2 bases lay outside the gene matches. CDR1 and CDR2 from the germline V gene are MGHRA and YSYEKL. The CDR3 has 16 residues. CDR3 amino acids: CASSQGDRGPYNEQFF. The CDR3 coding sequence is TGCGCCAGCAGCCAAGGGGACAGGGGGCCGTACAATGAGCAGTTCTTC.

This rearrangement joins TRBV7-6 to TRBJ1-1, with D hard to call. V shed 2 bases and J shed 8 bases, with 15 bases lying between them. This CDR3 is 14 amino acids long. Germline CDR1 is SGHVS and CDR2 is FNYEAQ. Here the CDR3 DNA reads TGTGCCAGCAGCTTAATCATCACGGGAGGAGAAGCTTTCTTT. It encodes CASSLIITGGEAFF. The full variable domain, with the rest looked up from reference TRBV7-6 and TRBJ1-1, is GAGVSQSPRYKVTKRGQDVALRCDPISGHVSLYWYRQALGQGPEFLTYFNYEAQQDKSGLPNDRFSAERPEGSISTLTIQRTEQRDSAMYRCASSLIITGGEAFFGQGTRLTVV.

V usage is TRBV4-2 and J usage is TRBJ2-1, with TRBD2 identical over 8 bases. V was pared by 7 bases and J by 5 bases, with 10 bases of the junction left unmatched. The germline CDR1 and CDR2 sequences are LGHNA and YNFKEQ. This CDR3 contains 15 residues. The CDR3, as DNA: TGTGCCAGCACCCTTTTATTAGCGGGGAACAATGAGCAGTTCTTC. As protein: CASTLLLAGNNEQFF.

V is TRBV11-2 and J is TRBJ2-1, with D possibly TRBD2 on 5 matching bases. Per germline, CDR1 SGHAT and CDR2 FQNNGV. Trimming removed 5 bases from V and 0 bases from J, with 14 bases in between. This CDR3 contains 16 residues. The CDR3 bases are TGTGCCAGCAGCCAACAGACGGGAAGCTCCTACAATGAGCAGTTCTTC. Protein: CASSQQTGSSYNEQFF.

The chain is built from TRBV7-9 and TRBJ1-1, with TRBD1 matching over 7 bases. V was pared by 5 bases and J by 9 bases, with 9 bases of the junction left unmatched. Germline V CDR1 and CDR2: SEHNR, FQNEAQ (reference sequence). The CDR3 contains 13 residues. The CDR3 is CASSPTGERKAFF. The CDR3 DNA follows: TGTGCCAGCAGCCCTACAGGGGAGCGGAAAGCTTTCTTT.

The chain joins TRBV27 to TRBJ2-5; no clear D gene. The J call is uncertain, as TRBJ2-7 better fits the DNA end. Germline lookup yields CDR1 MNHEY and CDR2 SMNVEV (reference sequence). This CDR3 has 12 amino acids. CDR3 in amino acids: CASSSVTYEQYF. The CDR3 bases are TGTGCCAGCAGTTCGGTAACCTACGAGCAGTACTTC.

The chain carries TRBV19 and TRBJ2-3; D may be TRBD2 (5 bases). The CDR3 has 11 amino acids. V shed 4 bases and J shed 6 bases, with 5 bases lying between them. CDR1 and CDR2 from the germline V gene are LNHDA and SQIVND (reference sequence). DNA for the CDR3: TGTGCCAGTAGTACGGGGGATACGCAGTATTTT. It codes for CASSTGDTQYF.

The genes are TRBV5-1 and TRBJ2-1; TRBD1 might be the D (5 bases). Per germline, CDR1 SGHRS and CDR2 YFSETQ. CDR3 length equals 15 residues. Trimming took 4 bases from V and 5 from J, leaving 16 bases between them. The chain's CDR3 is CASSTDIITHNEQFF. The DNA of the CDR3 is TGCGCCAGCAGCACGGACATTATTACCCACAATGAGCAGTTCTTC.

The J gene is TRBJ1-1, the V gene TRBV28; 7 bases are shared with TRBD1. The junction had 8 bases not matched to a gene; V was cut back by 5 bases and J by 5 bases. The CDR3 spans 14 residues. The germline V gene has CDR1 MDHEN and CDR2 SYDVKM. DNA of the CDR3: TGTGCCAGCAGTCATGTAGGGACAGAAACTGAAGCTTTCTTT. As protein: CASSHVGTETEAFF.

CDR3 nucleotides: TGTGCCAGCGGTCAGCGTACTAGCGGGGGCCGGACCACAGATACGCAGTATTTT. It yields the protein CASGQRTSGGRTTDTQYF. The rearrangement uses TRBV7-2 and TRBJ2-3, with 11 bases matching TRBD2. The V segment lost 8 bases and the J segment 2 bases; nucleotides outside the gene matches: 15. CDR3 length: 18 residues. CDR1 is SGHTA, CDR2 FQGNSA, per germline. Combining the CDR3 with reference TRBV7-2 and TRBJ2-3 gives the whole variable domain GAGVSQSPSNKVTEKGKDVELRCDPISGHTALYWYRQSLGQGLEFLIYFQGNSAPDKSGLPSDRFSAERTGGSVSTLTIQRTQQEDSAVYLCASGQRTSGGRTTDTQYFGPGTRLTVL.

The V call is TRBV5-4, the J call TRBJ2-5, with D perhaps TRBD2 (6 bases). V lost 4 bases to trimming and J lost 2 bases, with 18 bases between them. This CDR3 has 16 residues. Germline CDR1 SGHNT, CDR2 YYREEE (reference sequence). The CDR3 DNA follows: TGTGCCAGCAGCCCGGAGATTGGCGGGGTGCAAGAGACCCAGTACTTC. Protein: CASSPEIGGVQETQYF.

V gene TRBV4-2 combines with J gene TRBJ1-1; D is uncertain. The CDR3 extends over 15 amino acids. Germline V gene lookup returns CDR1 LGHNA and CDR2 YNFKEQ. Deletions cut 0 bases from V and 3 bases from J, with 11 bases between. CDR3 DNA sequence: TGTGCCAGCAGCCAAGAGCGGGAGATGGACACTGAAGCTTTCTTT. Translation: CASSQEREMDTEAFF.

The V call is TRBV6-5, the J call TRBJ1-2; D gene uncertain. This CDR3 spans 13 amino acids. V lost 8 bases and J lost 3, with 13 bases in between. From germline, CDR1 is MNHEY and CDR2 SVGAGI. CDR3 protein: CASRGGRDYGYTF. The CDR3, as DNA: TGTGCCAGCCGGGGAGGGAGGGACTATGGCTACACCTTC.

This rearrangement joins TRBV1 to TRBJ2-5; TRBD2, the table's D call, was not compared with the DNA. TRBV1 constitutes a pseudogene. CDR3 length equals 15 residues. In DNA, the CDR3 is TGCACCAGCAGGTCGGTAGGGCGGGTTGCAGAGACCCAGTACTTC. It codes for CTSRSVGRVAETQYF.